The 21 T cell receptor beta chains below come from one sample, sequenced in a study of monozygotic twins with inflammatory bowel disease (dated by TCRdb to about 2019). Library construction relied on 5' RACE. TCRdb records Illumina HiSeq 2500 as the sequencer. After TCRdb reprocessed the reads, each CDR3 protein sequence was kept as one row, without DNA. The sample has approximately 340,000 distinct CDR3 sequences on record. The ten biggest clones cover around 2% of the sample. The sequencing input was blood. Receptor source: a human donor with ulcerative colitis or Crohn's disease, or a healthy co-twin of an affected twin (not recorded which).

V is TRBV20-1 and J is TRBJ2-4; TCRdb names TRBD2, which stays unverified in the absence of DNA. This CDR3 is built from 12 residues. Germline V lookup: CDR1 DFQATT, CDR2 SNEGSKA (reference sequence). CDR3 residues: CSAATSGGIQYF.

V gene TRBV29-1 combines with J gene TRBJ2-6; the D call of TRBD2 rests on TCRdb alone, since no DNA is present to check it. CDR3 size: 18 residues. Germline V gene lookup returns CDR1 SQVTM and CDR2 ANQGSEA. The CDR3 is CMGLRGGTPRSGANVLTF.

The CDR3 here is CASSSLDRGQETQYF. This sequence joins TRBV5-5 and TRBJ2-5; TCRdb names TRBD1, which stays unverified in the absence of DNA. The germline gives CDR1 SGHKS, CDR2 YYEKEE (reference sequence). The CDR3 consists of 15 residues.

The rearrangement links TRBV18 to TRBJ1-1. The germline V gene has CDR1 KGHSH and CDR2 LQKENI. The CDR3 contains 15 residues. The CDR3 spells CASSSGIRVNTEAFF.

The chain links TRBV4-3 to TRBJ2-2. CDR3 length: 15 amino acids. The germline V gene has CDR1 LGHNA and CDR2 YSLEER. The CDR3: CASSPRPENTGELFF.

V and J are TRBV18 and TRBJ2-7; TCRdb's D call, TRBD1, is unchecked because there is no DNA. CDR1 and CDR2 (germline): KGHSH, LQKENI. This CDR3 has 14 amino acids. The chain's CDR3 is CASSPLSTGVEQYF.

The genes are TRBV5-1 and TRBJ2-3. Looked up from germline, CDR1 is SGHRS and CDR2 is YFSETQ. The CDR3 extends over 12 amino acids. The CDR3 is CASSFSSDTQYF. Together with reference TRBV5-1 and TRBJ2-3, the CDR3 gives the full variable domain: KAGVTQTPRYLIKTRGQQVTLSCSPISGHRSVSWYQQTPGQGLQFLFEYFSETQRNKGNFPGRFSGRQFSNSRSEMNVSTLELGDSALYLCASSFSSDTQYFGPGTRLTVL.

The rearrangement joins TRBV4-3 to TRBJ1-1. This CDR3 contains 15 residues. Germline V lookup: CDR1 LGHNA, CDR2 YSLEER. CDR3 sequence: CASSQDLKRNTEAFF.

The chain combines TRBV10-3 with TRBJ1-1; no DNA is available, so the TRBD1 call from TCRdb remains unchecked. This CDR3 region has 13 residues. The V gene's germline CDR1 is ENHRY and CDR2 SYGVKD. This CDR3 is CAISRGSGTEAFF.

The V and J genes are TRBV20-1 and TRBJ2-7; TCRdb's D call of TRBD2 is untestable without DNA. Germline CDR1 is DFQATT and CDR2 is SNEGSKA (reference sequence). The CDR3 consists of 13 residues. CDR3 amino acids: CSASERASYEQYF.

The chain has TRBV20-1 and TRBJ2-2; TCRdb's assignment of TRBD1 cannot be checked, as there is no DNA. This CDR3 contains 14 residues. Germline lookup yields CDR1 DFQATT and CDR2 SNEGSKA (reference sequence). The CDR3 protein is CSAPPRGNTGELFF.

The V and J genes are TRBV28 and TRBJ2-7; TCRdb returns TRBD1, unconfirmable since there is no DNA. The CDR3 runs 13 residues. Germline V lookup: CDR1 MDHEN, CDR2 SYDVKM. This CDR3 is CASTLAARREQYF.

The chain recombines TRBV12-5 with TRBJ1-5. Germline V gives CDR1 LGHNT, CDR2 FRNRAP. This CDR3 region has 16 residues. CDR3 residues: CASGLVGALRNQPQHF. The complete variable domain, with remaining parts taken from reference TRBV12-5 and TRBJ1-5, reads DARVTQTPRHKVTEMGQEVTMRCQPILGHNTVFWYRQTMMQGLELLAYFRNRAPLDDSGMPKDRFSAEMPDATLATLKIQPSEPRDSAVYFCASGLVGALRNQPQHFGDGTRLSIL.

The rearrangement links TRBV3-1 to TRBJ2-3. Germline V CDR1 and CDR2: LGHDT, YNNKEL (reference sequence). The CDR3 is made up of 14 amino acids. CDR3 sequence reads: CASSLRLFADTQYF.

The gene calls are TRBV27 and TRBJ2-2. There are 14 residues in the CDR3. Per germline, CDR1 MNHEY and CDR2 SMNVEV (reference sequence). The CDR3 reads CASSFITLAGELFF.

This chain links TRBV30 with TRBJ1-6; no DNA is available, so the TRBD1 call from TCRdb remains unchecked. Per germline, CDR1 GTSNPN and CDR2 SVGIG (reference sequence). This CDR3 comprises 13 residues. This CDR3 is CAIQGLSNSPLHF.

The rearrangement links TRBV6-2 or TRBV6-3 to TRBJ1-5; TCRdb's assignment of TRBD1 cannot be checked, as there is no DNA. CDR1 and CDR2 (germline): MNHEY, SVGEGT. The CDR3 has 15 amino acids. The chain's CDR3 is CASSYEGGSNQPQHF.

The chain couples TRBV18 to TRBJ2-7; with no DNA, the TCRdb D assignment of TRBD1 cannot be verified. The length of the CDR3 is 15 residues. Per germline, CDR1 KGHSH and CDR2 LQKENI. CDR3 in amino acids: CASSPPTGLSYEQYF.

The V gene is TRBV2, the J gene TRBJ2-1; checking the TCRdb D call of TRBD2 is not possible without DNA. This CDR3 has 12 amino acids. Germline-derived CDR1 and CDR2 are SNHLY and FYNNEI. CDR3 residues: CASRVTRGEQFF.

This chain uses TRBV19 with TRBJ2-2; TCRdb picks TRBD2, but there is no DNA to check that call. Germline V CDR1 and CDR2: LNHDA, SQIVND (reference sequence). CDR3 length: 16 amino acids. The CDR3 spells CASRLAGGPYTGELFF.

The chain combines TRBV2 with TRBJ2-7; TCRdb designates TRBD2, a call that cannot be tested without DNA. Germline V gene lookup returns CDR1 SNHLY and CDR2 FYNNEI. This CDR3 is built from 16 residues. The CDR3 loop reads CASSESRKRVSYEQYF.